Listed below are T cell receptor beta chains from one sample, sequenced in a study of T cells after yellow fever vaccination. TCRdb itself ran the 5' RACE reads through MiXCR, one entry per CDR3 protein. This sample has about 370,000 distinct CDR3 sequences; around 10% occur once, and the top ten carry roughly 18%. The sequencing here drew on PBMCs, taken on the day of the first yellow fever vaccination. Receptors originate from a young man who received the YFV17D yellow fever vaccine. CDR3s include the opening cysteine and the closing phenylalanine or tryptophan. Fields, in order: V gene, D gene, CDR3 length, clone size, J gene, CDR3 DNA, CDR3 protein. A D gene is named only where the DNA matches it firmly. Clone size is stated in some rows and not others, as once, few, many or a class when expanded.

TRBV20-1	TRBD2	15	NA	TRBJ2-7	TGCAGTGCCCCGGGACTAGCGGGTCCTACCTACGAGCAGTACTTC	CSAPGLAGPTYEQYF
TRBV28	NA	17	NA	TRBJ1-4	TGTGCCAGCAGTTTGGGAAGGTGGGGGGCCGGGGATGAAAAACTGTTTTTT	CASSLGRWGAGDEKLFF
TRBV7-8	TRBD2	13	NA	TRBJ2-7	TGTGCCAGCAGCCCCAGCGGGGACTACGAGCAGTACTTC	CASSPSGDYEQYF
TRBV7-3	TRBD2	14	many	TRBJ2-5	TGTGCCAGCAGCTTAAATAGCGGGGGAGAGACCCAGTACTTC	CASSLNSGGETQYF
TRBV9	TRBD2	17	NA	TRBJ2-5	TGTGCCAGCAGCGTACAAGGTCCTGGGGGGGTTGGGGAGACCCAGTACTTC	CASSVQGPGGVGETQYF
TRBV11-2	TRBD1	13	NA	TRBJ1-6	TGTGCCAGCGGGACAGGGGTTGCCTCACCCCTCCACTTT	CASGTGVASPLHF
TRBV5-1	NA	13	few	TRBJ1-1	TGCGCCAGCAGCACGGACCCGAACACTGAAGCTTTCTTT	CASSTDPNTEAFF
TRBV28	NA	15	many	TRBJ2-5	TGTGCCAGCAGTCCCTCGCCCGGGATTCAAGAGACCCAGTACTTC	CASSPSPGIQETQYF
TRBV5-6	NA	14	few	TRBJ1-5	TGTGCCAGCAGCTTTACAGGGTCGAATCAGCCCCAGCATTTT	CASSFTGSNQPQHF
TRBV5-1	NA	15	NA	TRBJ1-2	TGCGCCAGCAGGCGAGGGAGTAGTAATAACTATGGCTACACCTTC	CASRRGSSNNYGYTF
TRBV7-8	TRBD2	14	few	TRBJ2-1	TGTGCCAGCAGCTGGACTAGCGGACACAATGAGCAGTTCTTC	CASSWTSGHNEQFF
TRBV5-1	NA	12	NA	TRBJ2-7	TGCGCCAGCAGTCGGGACGGTCCCGAGCAGTACTTC	CASSRDGPEQYF
TRBV6-1	TRBD1	14	NA	TRBJ1-4	TGTGCCAGCAGGACACAGGGGGCGAATGAAAAACTGTTTTTT	CASRTQGANEKLFF
TRBV23-1	TRBD2	18	many	TRBJ2-1	TGCGCCAGCAGTCAACCCCTGGGGAGCGGGGGGCTTAACAATGAGCAGTTCTTC	CASSQPLGSGGLNNEQFF
TRBV10-3	TRBD1	16	few	TRBJ2-2	TGTGCCATCAGTGACCGGACAGGACTGACCACCGGGGAGCTGTTTTTT	CAISDRTGLTTGELFF
TRBV4-1	NA	16	few	TRBJ2-3	TGCGCCAGCAGCCAGGAAAAAGGGCTAGCAACAGATACGCAGTATTTT	CASSQEKGLATDTQYF
TRBV7-2	TRBD2	14	few	TRBJ2-7	TGTGCCAGCAGTTACGGGAGGACAATCTACGAGCAGTACTTC	CASSYGRTIYEQYF
TRBV4-3	NA	15	NA	TRBJ1-5	TGCGCCAGCAGCCAATCCCACAGGGGCAATCAGCCCCAGCATTTT	CASSQSHRGNQPQHF
TRBV28	NA	13	NA	TRBJ1-5	TGTGCCAGCAGTTACACGGAGCTTACGCCCCAGCATTTT	CASSYTELTPQHF
TRBV7-3	TRBD1	15	NA	TRBJ2-5	TGTGCCAGCAGCGCTCAAGGGGGCAGGCAAGAGACCCAGTACTTC	CASSAQGGRQETQYF
TRBV27	TRBD1	17	few	TRBJ2-6	TGTGCCAGCAGTTTAGCACAGGGGGCGCCCGGGGCCAACGTCCTGACTTTC	CASSLAQGAPGANVLTF
TRBV14	TRBD1	18	NA	TRBJ2-2	TGTGCCAGCAGCTTTCGTGTTGGGACAGGGACTTTCGCCGGGGAGCTGTTTTTT	CASSFRVGTGTFAGELFF
TRBV5-6	TRBD1	16	NA	TRBJ2-6	TGTGCCAGCAGACCAACAGGGGCGCGAGGGGCCAACGTCCTGACTTTC	CASRPTGARGANVLTF
TRBV20-1	TRBD1	14	few	TRBJ2-7	TGCAGTGCCCTAGGGACAGGGGGTGCCTACGAGCAGTACTTC	CSALGTGGAYEQYF
TRBV5-1	NA	16	NA	TRBJ2-5	TGCGCCAGCAGGATGATCGGTCTTAATCCCATGGAGACCCAGTACTTC	CASRMIGLNPMETQYF
TRBV7-9	TRBD2	15	many	TRBJ2-1	TGTGCCAGCAGCTCCCTTGCGGGGGGGCCAGGTGAGCAGTTCTTC	CASSSLAGGPGEQFF
TRBV28	NA	18	NA	TRBJ1-1	TGTGCCAGCAGTCTCACCTCACGGCGCAGATTGATGAACACTGAAGCTTTCTTT	CASSLTSRRRLMNTEAFF
TRBV7-2	TRBD2	15	many	TRBJ2-5	TGTGCCAGCAGCGCCTACTCTAGCGGACAAGAGACCCAGTACTTC	CASSAYSSGQETQYF
TRBV27	NA	15	few	TRBJ1-2	NA	CASSFGPGANYGYTF
TRBV2	NA	15	NA	TRBJ2-3	TGTGCCAGCAGTGAACTCCAGCTATACACAGATACGCAGTATTTT	CASSELQLYTDTQYF
TRBV3-1	NA	15	NA	TRBJ1-1	TGTGCCAGCAGTACTTCCGGGACACAGAACACTGAAGCTTTCTTT	CASSTSGTQNTEAFF
TRBV7-7	NA	16	NA	TRBJ1-5	TGTGCCAGCAGCCGACTAACAGGGTCTTGTAATCAGCCCCAGCATTTT	CASSRLTGSCNQPQHF
TRBV25-1	NA	15	NA	TRBJ1-3	TGTGCCAGCAGTGAATCTGGGGCATCGGGAACCACCATATATTTT	CASSESGASGTTIYF
TRBV3-1	NA	13	NA	TRBJ1-2	TGTGCCAGCAGCCACTCGGTGATCCATGGCTACACCTTC	CASSHSVIHGYTF
TRBV4-1	NA	15	few	TRBJ2-5	TGCGCCAGCAGCCTAGAGGGACTCGGACAAGAGACCCAGTACTTC	CASSLEGLGQETQYF
TRBV5-1	NA	17	few	TRBJ1-3	TGCGCCAGCAGCTTGGATTACAGCGAATTCTCTGGAAACACCATATATTTT	CASSLDYSEFSGNTIYF
TRBV6-5	NA	9	few	TRBJ2-2	TGTGCCAGCACCGGGGAGCTGTTTTTT	CASTGELFF
TRBV6-2/TRBV6-3	TRBD1	15	many	TRBJ2-2	TGTGCCAGCAGCTCTCGGACAGGGAACACCGGGGAGCTGTTTTTT	CASSSRTGNTGELFF
TRBV13	TRBD1	15	NA	TRBJ1-6	TGTGCCAGCAGTCTCCGGGACAGAAATAATTCACCCCTCCACTTT	CASSLRDRNNSPLHF
TRBV6-5	NA	15	few	TRBJ1-3	TGTGCCAGCAGTTACTTTGCAGCGAGCGGAAACACCATATATTTT	CASSYFAASGNTIYF
TRBV12-3/TRBV12-4	NA	17	NA	TRBJ2-2	TGTGCCAGCAGCAGCGTCGAGGGGGGGCCGAACACCGGGGAGCTGTTTTTT	CASSSVEGGPNTGELFF
TRBV7-9	NA	15	few	TRBJ1-4	TGTGCCAGCAGCTTACGCCGGGGGAATAATGAAAAACTGTTTTTT	CASSLRRGNNEKLFF
TRBV12-3/TRBV12-4	NA	12	many	TRBJ2-5	TGTGCCAGCAGTTTGGTGGCGGAGACCCAGTACTTC	CASSLVAETQYF
TRBV7-9	TRBD1	15	NA	TRBJ2-1	TGTGCCAGCAGCCCACTGGACAGGGGCTACAATGAGCAGTTCTTC	CASSPLDRGYNEQFF
TRBV12-3/TRBV12-4	NA	13	NA	TRBJ2-1	TGTGCCAGCAGTTTGGGAGGTGTTGGTGAGCAGTTCTTC	CASSLGGVGEQFF
TRBV20-1	NA	16	few	TRBJ1-6	TGCAGTGCTAGAGATCGTCGGACAACGGGCTCGGGACCCCTCCACTTT	CSARDRRTTGSGPLHF
TRBV5-1	NA	14	NA	TRBJ2-2	TGCGCCAGCAGGATGGCGGGAAACACCGGGGAGCTGTTTTTT	CASRMAGNTGELFF
TRBV18	NA	14	NA	TRBJ2-6	TGTGCCAGCTCACCAAGCGCTGGGGCCAACGTCCTGACTTTC	CASSPSAGANVLTF
TRBV12-3/TRBV12-4	TRBD2	14	many	TRBJ2-3	TGTGCCAGCAGCATAGCGGGGAGCACAGATACGCAGTATTTT	CASSIAGSTDTQYF
TRBV5-4	NA	15	many	TRBJ2-2	TGTGCCAGCAGCTCAGGGACTGCCAACACCGGGGAGCTGTTTTTT	CASSSGTANTGELFF
TRBV19	TRBD1	14	NA	TRBJ2-3	TGTGCCAGTAGCCGACCTCAGGGGGCTAATACGCAGTATTTT	CASSRPQGANTQYF
TRBV5-1	NA	14	many	TRBJ2-3	TGCGCCAGCAACCGGGACCGCAGCACAGATACGCAGTATTTT	CASNRDRSTDTQYF
TRBV4-1	TRBD1	16	NA	TRBJ2-1	TGCGCCAGCAGCCAACCCACGAGGGGACAGTACAATGAGCAGTTCTTC	CASSQPTRGQYNEQFF
TRBV6-5	TRBD2	16	NA	TRBJ2-7	TGTGCCAGCAGTTATGGTCCGGGACTAGCAAAGCACGAGCAGTACTTC	CASSYGPGLAKHEQYF
TRBV20-1	TRBD1	14	NA	TRBJ1-3	TGCAGTGCTCCCGGGACAGACTCTGGAAACACCATATATTTT	CSAPGTDSGNTIYF
TRBV11-1	TRBD2	15	few	TRBJ2-5	TGTGCCAGCAGCCGGCACGTCCTAGCGGAAGAGACCCAGTACTTC	CASSRHVLAEETQYF
TRBV6-5	NA	15	many	TRBJ2-3	TGTGCCAGCAGTTACTCGTCGGTGTACGGAGATACGCAGTATTTT	CASSYSSVYGDTQYF
TRBV7-8	TRBD2	15	many	TRBJ2-2	TGTGCCAGCAGCTTAAGCGGGGGGGTGACCGGGGAGCTGTTTTTT	CASSLSGGVTGELFF
TRBV15	NA	16	NA	TRBJ2-5	TGTGCCACCAGCAGAGGAGGAGGGGGGGCCGTTAAGACCCAGTACTTC	CATSRGGGGAVKTQYF